The sequence of this T cell receptor (beta chain) was determined in a study of a mutant IDH1 vaccine in newly diagnosed glioma (dated by TCRdb to the early 2020s). For the study in its entirety: In the chemotherapy-containing groups, vaccination started alongside temozolomide cycles, whereas in patients who had radiotherapy alone it started 4-6 weeks after radiotherapy. For exploratory analyses, longitudinal TCRB deep sequencing was carried out in 25 treated patients wherever samples were available. Visit V12 was the week-35 safety follow-up and visit V13 was the week-47 end of study. Peripheral blood was drawn at six visits: V03 (baseline), V05, V07, V10, V12 and V13. Of the approximately 30 treated patients, about 62% were male and 37.5% were female, and the mean age was 40.4 years. Before enrollment, most patients had been given radiochemotherapy with temozolomide as standard therapy, while the rest had received either radiotherapy alone or temozolomide alone. The full study reports these points: Selection of PBMC samples for TCRB deep sequencing was based on availability. The authors stated that sample limitations prevented analyses of patient blood samples from being reproduced. Across multiple MHC alleles, vaccine-induced immune responses were seen in 90% to 95% of patients. Changes in the top peripheral T cell clonotypes picked up by TCRB sequencing did not appear to be linked to pseudoprogression.

Measured from the cysteine to the phenylalanine, the CDR3 is 15 residues long. The kept DNA is CDR3 alone, 45 bases in frame from the first base. V was cut back by 4 bases and J by 3 bases, leaving a gap of 14 bases between them. CDR1 SGHRS and CDR2 YFSETQ were looked up in the germline V gene. Regarding this clone: Its antigen is not yet known. Within one base of it there is no much larger clone, and no base qualities were kept.

What the time point label conveys for this sample: week 47, end of study. Each vaccine dose was 300 ug of a 20-mer mutant IDH1 peptide in Montanide, given subcutaneously with topical imiquimod. Eight vaccinations were administered to patients in weeks 1, 3, 5, 7, 11, 15, 19 and 23, corresponding to visits V03 through V10. Newly diagnosed WHO grade 3 or 4 IDH1-mutant astrocytomas showing loss of nuclear ATRX were present in the donors. The samples were drawn from NOA16, a multicentre, single-arm, open-label phase I trial in Germany that tested a mutant IDH1 peptide vaccine in humans for the first time. The DNeasy Blood and Tissue Kit was used to extract genomic DNA from EDTA blood for TCRB sequencing. Receptor libraries were prepared by the immunoSEQ multiplex PCR assay. Rearranged TCR beta chain sequences were amplified with the hsTCRB Kit following the manufacturer's protocol. An Illumina MiSeq was used to sequence the TCRB libraries. On the study's bioinformatics: The kit vendor's proprietary platform handled demultiplexing, trimming and gene mapping. The clones in this table, taken by TCRdb from immuneACCESS, are in-frame only. Not every clone is retained; where verified, under half of the shortfall comes from an unresolved V gene, and the cause of the rest is unknown. V, J and clone size are those of that table, while D and trimming were read from the DNA. The sample table lists tens of thousands of clones, roughly 87% of them with a count of one. The top ten constitute roughly 3% of the sample.

The chain is made from TRBV5-1 and TRBJ2-1; a weak D assignment points to TRBD2 (7 bases agree). This material consisted of PBMCs, taken from a glioma patient whose treatment included an IDH1 peptide vaccine. This TCR was sampled from a woman aged 45-65 years with glioma. The DNA sequence is as follows: TGCGCCAGCAGCCCGAGGAGGGGGGGCTACAATGAGCAGTTCTTC. This yields the protein CASSPRRGGYNEQFF. The full variable domain, with segments outside the CDR3 supplied by the reference TRBV5-1 and TRBJ2-1 proteins, appears as KAGVTQTPRYLIKTRGQQVTLSCSPISGHRSVSWYQQTPGQGLQFLFEYFSETQRNKGNFPGRFSGRQFSNSRSEMNVSTLELGDSALYLCASSPRRGGYNEQFFGPGTRLTVL.